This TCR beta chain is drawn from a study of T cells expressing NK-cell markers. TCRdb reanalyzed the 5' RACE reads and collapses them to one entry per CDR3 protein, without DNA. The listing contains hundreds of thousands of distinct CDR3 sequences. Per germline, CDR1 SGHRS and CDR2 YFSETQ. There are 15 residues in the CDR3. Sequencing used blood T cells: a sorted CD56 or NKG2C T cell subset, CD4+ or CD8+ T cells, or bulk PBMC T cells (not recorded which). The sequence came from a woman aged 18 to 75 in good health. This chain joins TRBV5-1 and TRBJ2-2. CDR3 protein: CASSLPRGDTGELFF.